These 27 T cell receptor beta chains were sequenced from one sample in a study of cytomegalovirus exposure and HLA in healthy donors (dated by TCRdb to about 2017). The library came from the immunoSEQ multiplex PCR assay. For the multiplex PCR, a mixture combining 60 forward primers for TCR Vbeta segments and 13 reverse primers for TCR Jbeta segments was used. Not all clones reach the TCRdb copy of this immuneACCESS table, which keeps in-frame sequences only. Checked studies attribute under half of the gap to unresolved V genes and leave the rest unexplained. This sample comprises about 140,000 clones, 82% of them detected only once. The ten largest make up 9.7% of the sample. The sequenced sample was PBMCs. Every receptor here comes from a woman aged 55-70 years in good health and CMV-seropositive.

The chain links TRBV5-1 to TRBJ2-7; 9 nucleotides match TRBD1. The CDR3 covers 15 residues. CDR1 and CDR2 from the germline V gene are SGHRS and YFSETQ. V lost 4 bases to trimming and J lost 3 bases; unmatched junction nucleotides: 8. CDR3 amino acids: CASSLTGQGIYEQYF. DNA for the CDR3: TGCGCCAGCAGCCTAACGGGACAGGGTATCTACGAGCAGTACTTC.

This chain joins TRBV7-6 and TRBJ2-3; D remains unclear. The germline gives CDR1 SGHVS, CDR2 FNYEAQ. The CDR3 extends over 17 amino acids. Between the trimmed V and J ends, which lost 1 base and 0 bases, there was a span of 14 bases. The CDR3: CASSLVGRPSSTDTQYF. The CDR3 coding sequence is TGTGCCAGCAGCTTAGTCGGCAGGCCTTCTAGCACAGATACGCAGTATTTT.

The rearrangement links TRBV7-9 to TRBJ1-4; 10 bases match TRBD1. CDR1 SEHNR and CDR2 FQNEAQ come from the germline V gene (reference sequence). CDR3 length equals 18 residues. Germline trimming cut 4 bases from V and 8 bases from J; bases unmatched to any gene: 16. The CDR3 nucleotides read TGTGCCAGCAGCTCCGGGACAGGGGCTGTTAGGTCCAGGGAAAAACTGTTTTTT. Residues: CASSSGTGAVRSREKLFF.

J is TRBJ2-1 and V is TRBV4-1; 9 nucleotides match TRBD1. V lost 0 bases to trimming and J lost 8 bases; unmatched junction nucleotides: 14. Germline V gene lookup returns CDR1 MGHRA and CDR2 YSYEKL. CDR3 length equals 18 residues. CDR3 region: CASSQDVRNRGQMDEQFF. Here the CDR3 DNA reads TGCGCCAGCAGCCAAGACGTTCGGAACAGGGGGCAGATGGATGAGCAGTTCTTC.

The chain carries TRBV5-1 and TRBJ2-2; 7 bases are shared with TRBD2. Per germline, CDR1 SGHRS and CDR2 YFSETQ. J gave up 2 bases and V 3 bases, and 7 bases lay outside the gene matches. CDR3 size: 16 residues. The CDR3 DNA follows: TGCGCCAGCAGCTCCACACCGGGACTAAACACCGGGGAGCTGTTTTTT. As protein: CASSSTPGLNTGELFF.

The CDR3 loop reads CASSPGTPVYQPQHF. In DNA, the CDR3 is TGTGCCAGCAGCCCCGGTACCCCCGTCTATCAGCCCCAGCATTTT. This chain connects TRBV11-3 to TRBJ1-5; no firm D call. The germline V gene encodes CDR1 SGHNT and CDR2 YENEEA. V lost 5 bases and J lost 5, with 16 bases in between. This CDR3 contains 15 residues.

V is TRBV4-3 and J is TRBJ2-1, with D possibly TRBD2 on 6 matching bases. The CDR3 consists of 16 residues. CDR1 and CDR2 (germline): LGHNA, YSLEER. V dropped 1 base and J dropped 0 bases, with 10 bases sitting between them. Here the CDR3 reads CASSQVGGSSYNEQFF. Here the CDR3 DNA reads TGCGCCAGCAGCCAAGTTGGGGGGAGCTCCTACAATGAGCAGTTCTTC.

The chain uses TRBV6-5 and TRBJ2-5; the D gene is possibly TRBD1 (5 bases). From germline, CDR1 is MNHEY and CDR2 SVGAGI. The CDR3 runs to 16 residues. Trimming pared 0 bases from V and 2 bases from J, leaving 13 bases between. DNA of the CDR3: TGTGCCAGCAGTTACTCGAATAATCCAGGGCAAGAGACCCAGTACTTC. Translating gives CASSYSNNPGQETQYF.

The chain couples TRBV6-5 to TRBJ2-2; weak D call: TRBD1 (6 bases). The end of the DNA fits TRBJ1-3 better, so the J call may be wrong. The CDR3 is 15 amino acids. Germline CDR1 reads MNHEY; CDR2 reads SVGAGI. The CDR3 DNA is TGTGCCAGCAGTCCGGGACACTTCTCTGGAAACACCATATATTTT. As protein: CASSPGHFSGNTIYF.

The chain recombines TRBV12-2 with TRBJ2-7; the table's D call of TRBD2 was not tested on the DNA. TRBV12-2 is termed a pseudogene. This CDR3 is 15 amino acids long. The CDR3 nucleotides are TGTGCAAGTCGCTTTCTCCGGGGAGGCTATTACGAGCAGTACTTC. Its protein is CASRFLRGGYYEQYF.

The chain links TRBV10-3 to TRBJ2-3; D may be TRBD2 (7 bases). CDR1 is ENHRY and CDR2 is SYGVKD in the germline V gene. The CDR3 is made up of 16 amino acids. V lost 0 bases and J lost 2, with 12 bases in between. The CDR3 spells CAISESWGGPTDTQYF. The CDR3 coding sequence is TGTGCCATCAGTGAGTCGTGGGGGGGGCCCACAGATACGCAGTATTTT.

The chain is built from TRBV2 and TRBJ2-2, with 8 bases fitting TRBD2. The ends lost 2 bases at V and 6 bases at J; junction bases unmatched: 5. This CDR3 region has 15 residues. Germline V gives CDR1 SNHLY, CDR2 FYNNEI. The CDR3 protein is CASSEIPSGSGELFF. In DNA form, the CDR3 reads TGTGCCAGCAGTGAAATTCCTAGCGGGTCCGGGGAGCTGTTTTTT.

V and J are TRBV6-1 and TRBJ2-3, with 7 bases identical to TRBD1. Trimming took 8 bases from V and 1 from J; bases not matched to a gene: 9. This CDR3 has 15 residues. CDR1 MNHNS and CDR2 SASEGT come from the germline V gene. The CDR3 DNA reads TGTGCCAGCTTACGACAGGGTTGGGGCACAGATACGCAGTATTTT. Translated: CASLRQGWGTDTQYF.

This clone was seen only once. The V gene is TRBV6-4, the J gene TRBJ2-3; D perhaps matches TRBD2 (6 bases). CDR3 length: 16 residues. Germline CDR1 is MRHNA and CDR2 is SNTAGT. Trimming pared 0 bases from V and 0 bases from J, leaving 10 bases between. CDR3 loop: CASSDSIGTSTDTQYF. CDR3 bases: TGTGCCAGCAGTGACTCGATCGGGACTAGCACAGATACGCAGTATTTT.

On this clone itself: The identical CDR3 is also encoded by other nucleotide sequences in the sample. The CDR3 spells CASSPSGGSYEQYF. The CDR3 DNA follows: TGTGCCAGCAGCCCATCGGGGGGTTCCTACGAGCAGTACTTC. This chain links TRBV7-9 with TRBJ2-7; TRBD2 agrees at 7 bases. Germline CDR1 SEHNR, CDR2 FQNEAQ (reference sequence). CDR3 length: 14 amino acids. The ends lost 5 bases at V and 1 base at J; junction bases unmatched: 5. Variable domain in full (rest from reference TRBV7-9 and TRBJ2-7): DTGVSQNPRHKITKRGQNVTFRCDPISEHNRLYWYRQTLGQGPEFLTYFQNEAQLEKSRLLSDRFSAERPKGSFSTLEIQRTEQGDSAMYLCASSPSGGSYEQYFGPGTRLTVT.

V usage is TRBV30 and J usage is TRBJ2-5, with D unclear. The J call may be faulty, since TRBJ2-7 better matches the DNA end. Germline V CDR1 and CDR2: GTSNPN, SVGIG (reference sequence). This CDR3 has 11 amino acids. CDR3 region: CAWSQKSEQYF. As DNA, the CDR3 is TGTGCCTGGAGTCAGAAAAGCGAGCAGTACTTC.

The J gene is TRBJ2-5, the V gene TRBV27, with TRBD1 as a possible D gene (6 bases). This CDR3 is built from 13 residues. Per the germline V gene, CDR1 is MNHEY and CDR2 is SMNVEV (reference sequence). V lost 6 bases to trimming and J lost 4 bases, with 12 bases between them. The chain's CDR3 is CASRDRYLETQYF. In DNA form, the CDR3 reads TGTGCCAGCAGAGACAGGTACTTAGAGACCCAGTACTTC.

This sequence joins TRBV18 and TRBJ1-1, with D unclear. CDR1 is KGHSH and CDR2 is LQKENI in the germline V gene. CDR3 length equals 12 residues. V was pared by 4 bases and J by 1 base, with 4 bases between. The CDR3 here is CASSQPNTEAFF. The CDR3 nucleotides read TGTGCCAGCTCACAGCCGAACACTGAAGCTTTCTTT. The full variable domain, rest sourced from reference TRBV18 and TRBJ1-1, is NAGVMQNPRHLVRRRGQEARLRCSPMKGHSHVYWYRQLPEEGLKFMVYLQKENIIDESGMPKERFSAEFPKEGPSILRIQQVVRGDSAAYFCASSQPNTEAFFGQGTRLTVV.

The V call is TRBV18, the J call TRBJ2-5; 11 bases line up with TRBD2. The V gene end was trimmed by 6 bases and the J gene end by 7 bases; junction bases not matched to a gene: 10. The CDR3 is made up of 15 amino acids. CDR1 is KGHSH and CDR2 is LQKENI in the germline V gene. CDR3 coding DNA: TGTGCCAGCTCGCGTCAACTAGCGGGAGAGGGGACCCAGTACTTC. This encodes CASSRQLAGEGTQYF.

V is TRBV4-3 and J is TRBJ1-2; D uncertain. V lost 5 bases and J 8 bases, leaving 27 bases between the germline ends. Germline CDR1 reads LGHNA; CDR2 reads YSLEER. This CDR3 spans 17 amino acids. This CDR3 reads CASSEGLTDYLVRGYTF. The DNA for the CDR3 is TGCGCCAGCAGCGAAGGGTTAACGGACTACCTCGTTCGGGGCTACACCTTC.

The rearrangement links TRBV5-1 to TRBJ1-6; a weak D match, TRBD1 (6 bases). With 7 bases removed from V and 4 bases from J, the gap between germline ends came to 9 bases. CDR1 is SGHRS, CDR2 YFSETQ, per germline. This CDR3 is 13 amino acids long. Here the CDR3 reads CASGTNYNSPLHF. The CDR3 DNA follows: TGCGCCAGCGGGACAAATTATAATTCACCCCTCCACTTT.

V gene TRBV10-3 combines with J gene TRBJ1-5; possibly TRBD1 for D (6 bases). This CDR3 is 12 amino acids long. CDR1 ENHRY and CDR2 SYGVKD come from the germline V gene. Trimming took 6 bases from V and 9 from J, leaving 12 bases between them. This CDR3 reads CAISRGAGPQHF. In DNA form, the CDR3 reads TGTGCCATCAGCAGGGGCGCCGGGCCCCAGCATTTT.

The J gene is TRBJ2-5, the V gene TRBV10-3; TRBD2 aligns across 13 bases. There are 16 residues in the CDR3. Per germline, CDR1 ENHRY and CDR2 SYGVKD. The V and J ends lost 8 bases and 4 bases, in that order; junction bases with no gene match: 10. The CDR3 loop reads CAIQGTSGESRETQYF. The CDR3 DNA follows: TGTGCCATCCAAGGGACTAGCGGGGAGTCAAGAGAGACCCAGTACTTC.

The genes are TRBV7-9 and TRBJ1-5, with D tentatively TRBD1 (6 bases). The CDR3 contains 15 residues. V lost 4 bases, J lost 7 bases, and 17 bases lay in between. The germline gives CDR1 SEHNR, CDR2 FQNEAQ (reference sequence). The CDR3 sequence: CASSSYREVGQPQHF. CDR3 bases: TGTGCCAGCAGCTCCTACAGGGAAGTCGGCCAGCCCCAGCATTTT.

This chain joins TRBV30 and TRBJ2-1; D possibly corresponds to TRBD2 (5 bases). CDR3 length: 16 residues. V lost 5 bases, J lost 6 bases, and 23 bases lay in between. Germline loops: CDR1 GTSNPN, CDR2 SVGIG (reference sequence). The CDR3 loop reads CAWDLGALLVSNEQFF. The CDR3 bases are TGTGCCTGGGACCTGGGTGCCCTACTAGTTTCCAATGAGCAGTTCTTC.

There are a few counts of this clone. The chain joins TRBV28 to TRBJ1-4; D gene uncertain. The germline CDR1 and CDR2 sequences are MDHEN and SYDVKM. The V end was cut by 2 bases, the J end by 8 bases, with 15 bases between. CDR3 length: 15 amino acids. CDR3 bases: TGTGCCAGCAGTTTAGCGTCAGGCAGACGGGAAAAACTGTTTTTT. This gives the protein CASSLASGRREKLFF.

J is TRBJ2-7 and V is TRBV11-3, with a possible D match to TRBD2 (5 bases). Trimming took 5 bases from V and 7 from J, leaving 18 bases between them. The CDR3 length is 14 residues. Germline-derived CDR1 and CDR2 are SGHNT and YENEEA. The CDR3 bases are TGTGCCAGCAGCATACTCCCACTGAGGGAGGAGCAGTACTTC. It encodes CASSILPLREEQYF.